This T cell receptor (beta chain) stems from a study of cytomegalovirus exposure and HLA in healthy donors. Germline loops: CDR1 MNHEY, CDR2 SMNVEV (reference sequence). The CDR3 has 15 residues. Unmatched junction bases numbered 2, after V lost 3 bases and J lost 1 base. Study-level findings and limits: Analysis was carried out at a later point, and it linked a missense DCLRE1C variant to TCR beta V- and J-gene trimming. HLA alleles showed associations with 15,000 to 20,000 TCR beta sequences in a later analysis, at a 0.05 false discovery rate.

As concerns this clone: Antigen: not known.

Amplification used 60 Vbeta primers and 13 Jbeta primers. Measured with immunoSEQ multiplex PCR; TCRdb has only the in-frame clones, and not every one. The profile shows hundreds of thousands of clones, 80% to 90% of them singletons. The material sequenced was PBMCs. This chain uses TRBV27 with TRBJ2-2, with 7 bases matching TRBD1. The origin of this receptor is a man aged 30-40 years in good health and CMV-seronegative. Here the CDR3 DNA reads TGTGCCAGCAGTTTGTACAGGGGGAACACCGGGGAGCTGTTTTTT. This codes for CASSLYRGNTGELFF.